This record covers a single T cell receptor (beta chain). What it recognizes is unknown. This sample is part of a study of T cell repertoires in cytomegalovirus infection. Study summary: Indicated by public TCR beta signatures were CMV infection and matching HLA type.

TCRdb re-analysed the reads in MiXCR, keeping a single row per CDR3 protein. Here the sample spans fewer than 850,000 distinct CDR3 sequences, approximately 32% being singletons. Deletions cut 0 bases from V and 4 bases from J, with 13 bases between. CDR1 and CDR2 from the germline V gene are MGHRA and YSYEKL. The CDR3 has 15 amino acids. The source material was cultured CD8+ T cells from PBMCs, sampled from culture after CMV antigen stimulation. The origin of this receptor is a human donor in good health (CMV status not recorded). Some clones in this sample may be carry-over from other donors' samples. The V gene is TRBV4-1, the J gene TRBJ2-7; the D gene is possibly TRBD2 (5 bases). CDR3 nucleotides: TGCGCCAGCAGCCAAGAAGGTGGTTCGGGGTACGAGCAGTACTTC. This sequence encodes CASSQEGGSGYEQYF.